The T cell receptor beta chain described here comes from a study of Ad26.COV2.S vaccination and SARS-CoV-2 variants. As for the study in general: Once or twice, 56 days apart, Ad26.COV2.S was delivered intramuscularly.

This clone has more than one count but fewer than ten. Its target is not known. The CDR3 is made up of 12 amino acids. The germline gives CDR1 LGHNA, CDR2 YNFKEQ. Trimming removed 8 bases from V and 5 bases from J, with 9 bases in between. Overall study results and limits: Compared with placebo recipients, vaccine recipients had higher spike-specific TCR breadth.

The treatment was: some 20 received Ad26.COV2.S at low or high dose, single or two shots; about 5 received placebo; per-sample allocation not given. Day 63 after the first vaccine or placebo injection was the time point for sampling. An adult of 18-55 years in Boston served as donor. Wuhan-strain SARS-CoV-2 spike was expressed by the Ad26 vector that made up the vaccine. Here immunoSEQ multiplex PCR was the method, and the copy in TCRdb shows in-frame clones only, minus some. Of some 480,000 clones in the sample, 87% were seen once. Source: peripheral blood, taken in a trial of Ad26.COV2.S vaccine versus placebo. This TCR derives from a person between 18 and 60 years old who received the Ad26.COV2.S COVID-19 vaccine or a placebo. This sequence joins TRBV4-2 and TRBJ1-4, with a weak D call TRBD1 (5 bases). The CDR3 DNA is TGTGCCAGCCAGGGAAACAATGAAAAACTGTTTTTT. It yields the protein CASQGNNEKLFF.